This T cell receptor beta chain stems from a study of T cell responses to AZD1222 COVID-19 vaccine. From germline, CDR1 is LGHNA and CDR2 YSLEER. Trimming took off 0 bases at V and 4 bases at J, with 20 bases between the two ends. The CDR3 covers 18 residues. The method was immunoSEQ multiplex PCR; TCRdb's version includes in-frame clones alone and lacks a portion of them. The sample carries 150,000 or so clones, 90% recorded once. The sample here was peripheral blood, taken on day 0 of AZD1222 vaccination. The TCR originated in an adult in good health. The chain is built from TRBV4-3 and TRBJ2-3; D not resolved. CDR3 in DNA: TGCGCCAGCAGCCAAGATCGAGGTATACCAGGATGGGCAGATACGCAGTATTTT. It codes for CASSQDRGIPGWADTQYF.